This entry describes one T cell receptor (beta chain). Its antigen remains unidentified. The sample belongs to a study of a mutant IDH1 vaccine in newly diagnosed glioma. Across the whole study: Patients previously underwent radiotherapy, temozolomide, or both, and most underwent both. The week-35 safety follow-up was V12, and the week-47 study end was V13. Study-wide findings and caveats: Alterations occurring in top peripheral T cell clonotypes seemed unrelated to pseudoprogression.

Time point meaning: week 47, end of study. The investigators gave 300 ug of mutant IDH1 20-mer peptide in each vaccine dose, together with topical imiquimod. The method was immunoSEQ multiplex PCR; TCRdb's version includes in-frame clones alone and lacks a portion of them. The sample carries about 67,000 clones, under 85% recorded once. Sequenced material: PBMCs, taken from a glioma patient whose treatment included an IDH1 peptide vaccine. The source of this sequence is a man aged 25-40 years with glioma.

The CDR3 is CASSPLIRVRAGANVLTF. The DNA of the CDR3 is TGCGCCAGCAGCCCTTTAATAAGGGTTAGAGCTGGGGCCAACGTCCTGACTTTC. This rearrangement joins TRBV5-1 to TRBJ2-6; D ambiguous. This CDR3 spans 18 amino acids. In germline, CDR1 is SGHRS, CDR2 YFSETQ. Deletions cut 4 bases from V and 2 bases from J, with 19 bases between.